This entry describes one T cell receptor beta chain. Its antigen is undetermined. The data originate from a study of cytomegalovirus exposure and HLA in healthy donors. The PCR contained 60 Vbeta and 13 Jbeta primers. Data came from immunoSEQ multiplex PCR; TCRdb stores just in-frame clones and leaves some out. The data contain approximately 160,000 clones, 80% to 90% of them singletons. Study-level results: Reported performance of the classifier showed diagnosis of cytomegalovirus status with high specificity and sensitivity.

Trimming took off 3 bases at V and 4 bases at J, with 13 bases between the two ends. CDR1 and CDR2 from the germline V gene are MDHEN and SYDVKM. The CDR3 totals 15 residues. Material: PBMCs. This chain connects TRBV28 to TRBJ1-5; tentative D call: TRBD1 (6 bases). This clonotype originated in a young woman in good health and CMV-seronegative. In DNA form, the CDR3 reads TGTGCCAGCAGTTTGGGGGGGGCAGGGAATCAGCCCCAGCATTTT. Its protein product is CASSLGGAGNQPQHF.